The entry below gives a single T cell receptor (beta chain) sequence along with its context. Its antigen is unknown. Using immunoSEQ multiplex PCR, the repertoire was profiled, and TCRdb retains in-frame clones only, with some absent. The sample carries about 530,000 clones, approximately 79% recorded once. The sample is drawn from a study of shared clonotypes between healthy human individuals. Study details: In total, the donors were a couple of women and a few men aged 18 to 49.

Study outcomes and limitations: Limitation of the genetic and exposure-history diversity represented came from the few donors.

Trimming took 5 bases from V and 7 from J, leaving 11 bases between them. CDR1 is LNHDA, CDR2 SQIVND, per germline (reference sequence). CDR3 size: 12 residues. The study used some 100 million PBMCs per unsorted sample for genomic DNA. This clonotype was obtained from a woman aged 40 to 50 in good health. Some clones in this sample may be carry-over from other donors' samples. The V call is TRBV19, the J call TRBJ1-2; D remains unclear. The specimen was PBMCs. The CDR3 sequence: CASSGEGRGYTF. CDR3 nucleotides: TGTGCCAGTAGTGGGGAGGGCCGTGGCTACACCTTC.